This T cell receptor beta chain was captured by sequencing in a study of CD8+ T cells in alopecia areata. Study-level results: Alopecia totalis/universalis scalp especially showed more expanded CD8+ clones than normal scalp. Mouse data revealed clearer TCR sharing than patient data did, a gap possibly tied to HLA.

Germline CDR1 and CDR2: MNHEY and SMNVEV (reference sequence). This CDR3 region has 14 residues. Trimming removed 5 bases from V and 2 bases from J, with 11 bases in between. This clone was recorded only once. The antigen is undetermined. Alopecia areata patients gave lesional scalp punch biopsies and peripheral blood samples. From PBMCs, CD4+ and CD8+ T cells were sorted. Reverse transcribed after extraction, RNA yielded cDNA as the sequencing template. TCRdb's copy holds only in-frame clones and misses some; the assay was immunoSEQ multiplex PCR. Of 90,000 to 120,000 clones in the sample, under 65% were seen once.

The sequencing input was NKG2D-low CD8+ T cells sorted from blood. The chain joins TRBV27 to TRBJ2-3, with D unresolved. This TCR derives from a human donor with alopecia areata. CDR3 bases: TGTGCCAGCAGTCGCGACGCAGCCACAGATACGCAGTATTTT. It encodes CASSRDAATDTQYF.